The T cell receptor beta chain under discussion was sequenced for a study of T cell responses to AZD1222 COVID-19 vaccine. Trimming took off 3 bases at V and 1 base at J, with 12 bases between the two ends. The CDR3 contains 14 residues. Germline V gives CDR1 SQVTM, CDR2 ANQGSEA. The protocol was immunoSEQ multiplex PCR, while the TCRdb copy is restricted to in-frame clones and leaves out a portion. Among about 120,000 clones listed, roughly nine tenths were seen once. The origin of this receptor is an adult in good health. The starting material was peripheral blood, obtained on day 0 of AZD1222 vaccination. The V and J genes are TRBV29-1 and TRBJ1-1; TRBD1 is a possible D gene (6 bases). The CDR3 coding sequence is TGCAGCGTTGAGCAGGGGATGTCGAACACTGAAGCTTTCTTT. The encoded protein is CSVEQGMSNTEAFF.